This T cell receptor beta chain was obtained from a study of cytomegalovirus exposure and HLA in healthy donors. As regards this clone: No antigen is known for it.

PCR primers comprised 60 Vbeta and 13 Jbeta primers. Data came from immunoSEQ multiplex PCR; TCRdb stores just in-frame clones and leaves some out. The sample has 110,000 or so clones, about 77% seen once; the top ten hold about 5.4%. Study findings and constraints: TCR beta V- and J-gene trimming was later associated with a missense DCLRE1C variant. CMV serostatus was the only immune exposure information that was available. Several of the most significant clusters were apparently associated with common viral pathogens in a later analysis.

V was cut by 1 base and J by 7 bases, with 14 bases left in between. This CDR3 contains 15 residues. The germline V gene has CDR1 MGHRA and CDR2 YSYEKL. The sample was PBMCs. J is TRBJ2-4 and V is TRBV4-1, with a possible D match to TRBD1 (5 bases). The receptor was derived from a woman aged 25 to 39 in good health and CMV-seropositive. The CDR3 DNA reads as TGCGCCAGCAGCCAAGCCCGGGCAGGGATGAACATTCAGTACTTC. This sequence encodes CASSQARAGMNIQYF.